One and the same sample provided the 13 T cell receptor beta chains below, sequenced in a study of shared clonotypes between healthy human individuals (dated by TCRdb to the early 2020s). The library was built by means of the immunoSEQ multiplex PCR assay. The table was pulled from immuneACCESS by TCRdb, which kept in-frame rearrangements only. Such tables lose some clones; where checked, under half of the loss comes from unresolved V genes, and the rest has no known cause. This sample is represented by roughly 1 million clones; roughly 74% of them were singletons. Together, the top ten hold approximately 0.5% of the sample. Source material: memory CD4+ T cells from PBMCs. Taken with the paper, the label for cell subset or site translates to: CD45RA-negative fraction. Every receptor here comes from a man aged 18 to 30 in good health. Some clones in this sample may be carry-over from other donors' samples.

The chain employs TRBV5-4 and TRBJ1-2; no reliable D call. Trimming took off 1 base at V and 2 bases at J, with 6 bases between the two ends. The CDR3 covers 13 residues. Germline-derived CDR1 and CDR2 are SGHNT and YYREEE (reference sequence). CDR3: CASSLLGNYGYTF. The DNA for the CDR3 is TGTGCCAGCAGCTTGCTGGGAAACTATGGCTACACCTTC. The whole variable domain, filled in from reference TRBV5-4 and TRBJ1-2, reads ETGVTQSPTHLIKTRGQQVTLRCSSQSGHNTVSWYQQALGQGPQFIFQYYREEENGRGNFPPRFSGLQFPNYSSELNVNALELDDSALYLCASSLLGNYGYTFGSGTRLTVV.

The rearrangement joins TRBV5-1 to TRBJ2-3; D unclear. The germline V gene encodes CDR1 SGHRS and CDR2 YFSETQ. The V end was cut by 0 bases, the J end by 0 bases, with 8 bases between. The CDR3 runs 15 residues. As DNA, the CDR3 is TGCGCCAGCAGCTTGGCGTGGGCTAGCACAGATACGCAGTATTTT. Its translation: CASSLAWASTDTQYF.

The chain uses TRBV21-1 and TRBJ2-7; the table's D call, TRBD1, has no DNA check behind it. TRBV21-1 is shown as a pseudogene. CDR3 length equals 12 residues. Here the CDR3 reads CASSTTGYEQYF. The CDR3 DNA is TGTGCCAGCAGCACAACAGGCTACGAGCAGTACTTC.

This chain joins TRBV7-9 and TRBJ2-4, with a possible D match to TRBD1 (5 bases). Trimming stripped 2 bases from V and 0 bases from J, with 14 bases between. Germline CDR1 reads SEHNR; CDR2 reads FQNEAQ (reference sequence). The CDR3 covers 17 residues. CDR3 in amino acids: CASSLFQGPLAKNIQYF. CDR3 nucleotides: TGTGCCAGCAGCTTATTTCAGGGCCCCTTAGCCAAAAACATTCAGTACTTC.

This chain links TRBV5-1 with TRBJ1-1, with D hard to call. CDR1 and CDR2 (germline): SGHRS, YFSETQ. This CDR3 has 15 amino acids. V was shortened by 0 bases and J by 1 base, with 10 bases between the two germline ends. CDR3 sequence (DNA): TGCGCCAGCAGCTTGGGCGGCCCGGGGAACACTGAAGCTTTCTTT. Its protein is CASSLGGPGNTEAFF.

The chain carries TRBV5-4 and TRBJ2-4; weak D call: TRBD1 (5 bases). Trimming pared 2 bases from V and 6 bases from J, leaving 9 bases between. There are 13 residues in the CDR3. The germline CDR1 and CDR2 sequences are SGHNT and YYREEE (reference sequence). The CDR3 bases are TGTGCCAGCAGCTTAAGGCAGGGAAACATTCAGTACTTC. Protein: CASSLRQGNIQYF.

This sequence joins TRBV7-9 and TRBJ2-1; D ambiguous. CDR3 length equals 14 residues. The germline V and J ends were trimmed by 4 bases and 4 bases, with 11 bases remaining between them. Germline V gives CDR1 SEHNR, CDR2 FQNEAQ (reference sequence). Written as DNA, the CDR3 is TGTGCCAGCAGCTCGTCCGGGTCGTACAATGAGCAGTTCTTC. It codes for CASSSSGSYNEQFF. Combining the CDR3 with reference TRBV7-9 and TRBJ2-1 gives the whole variable domain DTGVSQNPRHKITKRGQNVTFRCDPISEHNRLYWYRQTLGQGPEFLTYFQNEAQLEKSRLLSDRFSAERPKGSFSTLEIQRTEQGDSAMYLCASSSSGSYNEQFFGPGTRLTVL.

CDR3 amino acids: CASSWGSEGWETQYF. The CDR3 DNA is TGTGCCAGCAGCTGGGGGTCCGAAGGATGGGAGACCCAGTACTTC. V usage is TRBV7-2 and J usage is TRBJ2-5; the D gene could be TRBD1 or TRBD2 (5 bases each). The CDR3 runs to 15 residues. Germline V gene data show CDR1 as SGHTA and CDR2 as FQGNSA. The germline V and J ends were trimmed by 4 bases and 5 bases, with 17 bases remaining between them.

The chain joins TRBV11-3 to TRBJ2-7, with TRBD1 matching 7 bases. The junction had 4 bases not matched to a gene; V was cut back by 1 base and J by 1 base. This CDR3 comprises 15 residues. The germline V gene encodes CDR1 SGHNT and CDR2 YENEEA. CDR3 DNA: TGTGCCAGCAGCTTAGGACAGGGTAGGTCCTACGAGCAGTACTTC. Translated, it gives CASSLGQGRSYEQYF.

The chain carries TRBV5-4 and TRBJ1-1; TRBD1 matches at 9 bases. V dropped 2 bases and J dropped 4; count of bases not matched to a gene: 6. Germline V gene sequence: CDR1 SGHNT, CDR2 YYREEE (reference sequence). This CDR3 comprises 15 residues. The chain's CDR3 is CASSFGGTGSTEAFF. CDR3 nucleotides: TGTGCCAGCAGCTTCGGAGGGACAGGGAGCACTGAAGCTTTCTTT.

This chain joins TRBV5-1 and TRBJ2-7, with TRBD1 identical over 10 bases. Germline V gene data show CDR1 as SGHRS and CDR2 as YFSETQ. This CDR3 is built from 13 residues. With 4 bases clipped from V and 9 bases from J, the junction kept 7 bases outside the gene matches. CDR3 nucleotide sequence: TGCGCCAGCAGCCTTGGGACAGGGGTAGCGCAGTACTTC. Residues: CASSLGTGVAQYF.

The J gene is TRBJ1-4, the V gene TRBV11-2, with D possibly matching TRBD1 (6 bases). This CDR3 has 15 residues. With 5 bases removed from V and 3 bases from J, the gap between germline ends came to 13 bases. Germline V CDR1 and CDR2: SGHAT, FQNNGV. CDR3 nucleotides: TGTGCCAGCAGCGAAGACAGGCTTTCTAATGAAAAACTGTTTTTT. It codes for CASSEDRLSNEKLFF. Looking up the rest from reference TRBV11-2 and TRBJ1-4 gives the full variable domain: EAGVAQSPRYKIIEKRQSVAFWCNPISGHATLYWYQQILGQGPKLLIQFQNNGVVDDSQLPKDRFSAERLKGVDSTLKIQPAKLEDSAVYLCASSEDRLSNEKLFFGSGTQLSVL.

J is TRBJ1-2 and V is TRBV6-1, with no clear D. Germline V gene sequence: CDR1 MNHNS, CDR2 SASEGT. The CDR3 loop spans 14 amino acids. Trimming stripped 1 base from V and 1 base from J, with 7 bases between. CDR3 protein: CASSEGSSNYGYTF. The CDR3 region has the DNA TGTGCCAGCAGTGAAGGTTCCAGTAACTATGGCTACACCTTC.